Reported below is one T cell receptor (beta chain). This entry belongs to a study of blood T cell repertoires in COVID-19. Across the whole study: COVID-19 samples, acute and convalescent, were from the United States, Italy and Spain.

Profiled with immunoSEQ multiplex PCR; TCRdb holds only in-frame clones, not every one. The sample comprises approximately 110,000 clones, 70% to 85% of which are singletons, and around 20% rests with the top ten. The clonotype originates from a man aged 65 to 85 with active or convalescent COVID-19. The sequenced sample consisted of peripheral blood.

The CDR3 DNA sequence: TGTGCCAGTACCTTAGACCCGGGGAGGTACAATGAGCAGTTCTTC. This sequence encodes CASTLDPGRYNEQFF. The V gene is TRBV19, the J gene TRBJ2-1; TRBD2 might be the D (6 bases). CDR1 and CDR2 from the germline V gene are LNHDA and SQIVND (reference sequence). The V end lost 7 bases, the J end lost 4 bases, and 17 bases lay between the germline ends. The CDR3 runs to 15 residues.